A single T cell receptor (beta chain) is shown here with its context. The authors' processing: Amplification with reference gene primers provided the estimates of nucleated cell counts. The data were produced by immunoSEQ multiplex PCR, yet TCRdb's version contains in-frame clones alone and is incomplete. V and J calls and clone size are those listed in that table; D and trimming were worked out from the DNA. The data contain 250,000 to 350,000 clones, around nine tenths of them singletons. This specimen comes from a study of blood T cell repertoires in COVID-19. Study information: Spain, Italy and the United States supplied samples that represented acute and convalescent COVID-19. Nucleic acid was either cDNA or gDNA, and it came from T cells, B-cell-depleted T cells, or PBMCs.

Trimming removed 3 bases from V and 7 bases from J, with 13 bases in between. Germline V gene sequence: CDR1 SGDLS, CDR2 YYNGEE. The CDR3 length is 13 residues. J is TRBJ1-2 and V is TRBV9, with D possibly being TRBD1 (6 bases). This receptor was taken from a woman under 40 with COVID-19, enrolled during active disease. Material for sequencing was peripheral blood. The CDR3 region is CASSGPGAGGYTF. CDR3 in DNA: TGTGCCAGCAGCGGGCCAGGGGCGGGTGGCTACACCTTC.